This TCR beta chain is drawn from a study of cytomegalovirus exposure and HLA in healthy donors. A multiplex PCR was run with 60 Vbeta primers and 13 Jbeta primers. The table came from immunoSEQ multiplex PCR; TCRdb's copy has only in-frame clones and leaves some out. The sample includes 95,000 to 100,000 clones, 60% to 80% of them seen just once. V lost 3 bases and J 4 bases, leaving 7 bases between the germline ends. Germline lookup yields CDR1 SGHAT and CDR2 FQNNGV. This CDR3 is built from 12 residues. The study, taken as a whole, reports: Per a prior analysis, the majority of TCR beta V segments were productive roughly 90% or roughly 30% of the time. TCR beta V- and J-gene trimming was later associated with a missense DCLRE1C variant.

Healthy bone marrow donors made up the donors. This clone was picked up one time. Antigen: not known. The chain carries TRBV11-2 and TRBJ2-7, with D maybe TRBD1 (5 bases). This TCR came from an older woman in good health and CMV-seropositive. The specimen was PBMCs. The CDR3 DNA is TGTGCCAGCAGCTTTGGGGCTTACGAGCAGTACTTC. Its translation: CASSFGAYEQYF.